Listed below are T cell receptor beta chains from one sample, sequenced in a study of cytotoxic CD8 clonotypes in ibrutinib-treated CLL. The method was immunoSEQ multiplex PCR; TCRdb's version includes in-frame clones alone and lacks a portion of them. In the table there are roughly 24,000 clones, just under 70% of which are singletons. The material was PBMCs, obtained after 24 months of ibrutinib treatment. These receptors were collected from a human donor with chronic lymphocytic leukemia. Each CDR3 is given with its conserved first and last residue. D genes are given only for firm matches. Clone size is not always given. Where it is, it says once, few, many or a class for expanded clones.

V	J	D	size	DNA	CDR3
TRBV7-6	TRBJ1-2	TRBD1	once	TGTGCCAGCAGCTTAAGGGGGACAGATGGCTACACCTTC	CASSLRGTDGYTF
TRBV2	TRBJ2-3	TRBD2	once	TGTGCCAGCATGCTTCTAGCGGGGGGCCGTCAAGATACGCAGTATTTT	CASMLLAGGRQDTQYF
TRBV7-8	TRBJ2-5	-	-	TGTGCCAGCAGCCCTCCAGGGTTGGGTCAAGAGACCCAGTACTTC	CASSPPGLGQETQYF
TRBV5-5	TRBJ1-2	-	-	TGTGCCAGCAGCTTGCGCGCGGAAGCTAACTATGGCTACACCTTC	CASSLRAEANYGYTF
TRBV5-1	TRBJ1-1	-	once	TGCGCCAGCAGCTTGGTGCCGGGGTTAGCTTTCTTT	CASSLVPGLAFF
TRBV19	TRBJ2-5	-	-	TGTGCCAGTAGTCCCCTGGGCCAAGAGACCCAGTACTTC	CASSPLGQETQYF
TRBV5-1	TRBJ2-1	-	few	TGCGCCAGCAGCTTGCTTCAGGGCTCCTACAATGAGCAGTTCTTC	CASSLLQGSYNEQFF
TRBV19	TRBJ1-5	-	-	TGTGCCAGTAGTATAACTGGTGGGCAGGGTAATCAGCCCCAGCATTTT	CASSITGGQGNQPQHF
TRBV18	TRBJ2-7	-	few	TGTGCCAGCTCCCGCGAGTACTACGAGCAGTACTTC	CASSREYYEQYF
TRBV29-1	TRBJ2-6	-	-	TGCAGCGTTCGGGACTCTGGGGCCAACGTCCTGACTTTC	CSVRDSGANVLTF
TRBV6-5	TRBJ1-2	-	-	TGTGCCAGCAGTTTTATCAGGGCTCTGGATGGCTACACCTTC	CASSFIRALDGYTF
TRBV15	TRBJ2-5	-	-	TGTGCCACCAGCAGAGATGGGCAGTACCAAGAGACCCAGTACTTC	CATSRDGQYQETQYF
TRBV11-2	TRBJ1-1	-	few	TGTGCCAGCAGCTTGTACAGCGGCGGAGGAACTGAAGCTTTCTTT	CASSLYSGGGTEAFF
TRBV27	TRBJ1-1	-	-	TGTGCCAGCAGTTGGGGGGGGCCTAACACTGAAGCTTTCTTT	CASSWGGPNTEAFF
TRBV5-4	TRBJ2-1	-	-	TGTGCCAGCACTCGGCCAGGTGACTACTCCTACAATGAGCAGTTCTTC	CASTRPGDYSYNEQFF
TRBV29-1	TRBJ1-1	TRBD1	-	TGCAGCGTGAAGGGACAGGGGGGTACTGAAGCTTTCTTT	CSVKGQGGTEAFF
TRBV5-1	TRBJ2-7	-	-	TGCGCCAGCAGCTTGGACGGGACGAGCTCCTACGAGCAGTACTTC	CASSLDGTSSYEQYF
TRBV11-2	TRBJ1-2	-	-	TGTGCCAGCAGACACCCCGGCCAGGGCCTCTATGGCTACACCTTC	CASRHPGQGLYGYTF
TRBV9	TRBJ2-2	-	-	TGTGCCAGCAGCGTTGGTCCGAGACCCAACACCGGGGAGCTGTTTTTT	CASSVGPRPNTGELFF
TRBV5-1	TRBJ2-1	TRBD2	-	TGCGCCAGCAGCTCGGAACCCTTCGGGGGGGGTTACAATGAGCAGTTCTTC	CASSSEPFGGGYNEQFF
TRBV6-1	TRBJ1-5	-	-	TGTGCCAGCAGCGGGACGCAGCCCCAGCATTTT	CASSGTQPQHF
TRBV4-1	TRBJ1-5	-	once	TGCGCCAGCAGTCAAAGGCACCATAGCAATCAGCCCCAGCATTTT	CASSQRHHSNQPQHF
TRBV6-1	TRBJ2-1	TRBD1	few	TGTGCCAGCAGTCAGGGGGCATATGAGCAGTTCTTC	CASSQGAYEQFF
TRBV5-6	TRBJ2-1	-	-	TGTGCCAGCAGCTTGCTTTTTTTCAGGGTAGGGGACAATGAGCAGTTCTTC	CASSLLFFRVGDNEQFF
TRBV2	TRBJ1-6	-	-	TGTGCCAGCCTCGGGATTCAACCGGGGTCCTATAATTCACCCCTCCACTTT	CASLGIQPGSYNSPLHF
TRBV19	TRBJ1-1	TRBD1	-	TGTGCCAGTAGTGGACAGGGCCCGGGGGGCGCTTTCTTT	CASSGQGPGGAFF